This is a list of T cell receptor beta chains from one sample in a study of blood T cell repertoires in COVID-19. Generated by immunoSEQ multiplex PCR, the TCRdb table keeps only in-frame clones and is missing some. The repertoire includes more than 250,000 clones, more than 70% of them detected once, and around 1.2% sits in the top ten. The sample consisted of peripheral blood. The receptors stem from a woman aged 45-65 years with acute or convalescent COVID-19. CDR3s include the opening cysteine and the closing phenylalanine or tryptophan. Fields, in order: J gene, D gene, V gene, clone size, CDR3 DNA, CDR3 protein. A D gene is named only where the DNA matches it firmly. Not every row has a clone size; where given, it reads once, few, many or a size class.

TRBJ1-2,TRBD1,TRBV18,-,TGTGCCAGCTCACCAGGCGGGGACAGGGGTGCTAGTGGCTACACCTTC,CASSPGGDRGASGYTF
TRBJ2-4,TRBD2,TRBV4-1,-,TGCGCCAGCAGCCAAGGTTGGGGGACTAGCGGAGTCTTGTACTTC,CASSQGWGTSGVLYF
TRBJ2-3,TRBD2,TRBV6-6,-,TGTGCCAGCAGTCAATTCCCGGGACTAGCGGGGAACACAGATACGCAGTATTTT,CASSQFPGLAGNTDTQYF
TRBJ1-1,-,TRBV11-3,-,TGTGCCAGCAGCCCAGAGGTGGCAAAATACACTGAAGCTTTCTTT,CASSPEVAKYTEAFF
TRBJ2-1,-,TRBV12-5,-,TGTGCTAGTGGTTTGGTACATCAGGGGCAGAGCTCCTACAATGAGCAGTTCTTC,CASGLVHQGQSSYNEQFF
TRBJ2-2,-,TRBV4-2,-,TGTGCCAGCAGTCTAAGGCCGGGGTCGACCGGGGAGCTGTTTTTT,CASSLRPGSTGELFF
TRBJ2-4,-,TRBV2,-,TGTGCCAGCAGTGCGGACAGCTCAAACATTCAGTACTTC,CASSADSSNIQYF
TRBJ2-6,-,TRBV19,-,TGTGCCACCAAATCAGGGGCGGCTGGGGCCAACGTCCTGACTTTC,CATKSGAAGANVLTF
TRBJ2-1,TRBD2,TRBV18,-,TGTGCCAGCTCACCACTTACTAGCGGGAGCAATGAGCAGTTCTTC,CASSPLTSGSNEQFF
TRBJ2-1,TRBD1,TRBV6-2/TRBV6-3,once,TGTGCCAGCAGTTCGACAGGGAATGAGCAGTTCTTC,CASSSTGNEQFF
TRBJ2-1,-,TRBV24-1,-,TGTGCCACCAGTGATTTTGAGGATGAGCAGTTCTTC,CATSDFEDEQFF
TRBJ2-1,-,TRBV30,-,TGTGCCTGGAGGCCTACAGGGAACTACAATGAGCAGTTCTTC,CAWRPTGNYNEQFF
TRBJ1-5,-,TRBV7-8,once,TGTGCCAGCAGTGGGTCAGGTAATCAGCCCCAGCATTTT,CASSGSGNQPQHF
TRBJ1-2,-,TRBV10-1,-,TGCGCCAGCAGTGAGTCGCTAGGCTATGGCTACACCTTC,CASSESLGYGYTF
TRBJ2-1,TRBD2,TRBV5-4,-,TGTGCCAGCAGCTTGGTGGGGGGAGGGCCAGGTGAGCAGTTCTTC,CASSLVGGGPGEQFF
TRBJ2-7,TRBD2,TRBV11-1,-,TGTGCCAGCAGCCCTCAGACTAGCGGGAGCCCCCACGAGCAGTACTTC,CASSPQTSGSPHEQYF
TRBJ1-2,-,TRBV14,many,TGTGCCAGCAGCCAAGTTTCAGGGTGGAACTATGGCTACACCTTC,CASSQVSGWNYGYTF
TRBJ1-1,-,TRBV4-3,-,TGCGCCAGCAGCCAAGAAACGGGATTCATGAACACTGAAGCTTTCTTT,CASSQETGFMNTEAFF
TRBJ2-2,-,TRBV6-1,-,TGTGCCAGCAGTGAACAGGATAGCGCCGGGGAGCTGTTTTTT,CASSEQDSAGELFF
TRBJ2-3,-,TRBV25-1,-,TGTGCCAGCAGTCCTGGGACACTAAGCACAGATACGCAGTATTTT,CASSPGTLSTDTQYF
TRBJ2-1,TRBD2,TRBV10-3,-,TGTGCCATCACCGGAAGGTTCCTAGCGGATAACAATGAGCAGTTCTTC,CAITGRFLADNNEQFF
TRBJ2-1,TRBD1,TRBV2,-,TGTGCCAGCACGGGACAGGGGGGAATTGAGCAGTTCTTC,CASTGQGGIEQFF
TRBJ2-3,-,TRBV30,-,TGTGCCTGGAGGCGGGGTCTACACACAGATACGCAGTATTTT,CAWRRGLHTDTQYF
TRBJ1-1,TRBD1,TRBV5-6,few,TGTGCCAGCAGCTCTGGACAGGTGAACACTGAAGCTTTCTTT,CASSSGQVNTEAFF
TRBJ2-1,TRBD2,TRBV4-1,few,TGCGCCAGCAGCCAAGATAAGAGGACTAGCGGAGTAGATGGTGAGCAGTTCTTC,CASSQDKRTSGVDGEQFF
TRBJ1-4,-,TRBV9,-,TGTGCCAGCAGCCCCCGGGGCGGGGGGGCTAATGAAAAACTGTTTTTT,CASSPRGGGANEKLFF
TRBJ2-5,-,TRBV12-3/TRBV12-4,few,TGTGCCAGCGGCCGGGGGAAAGAGACCCAGTACTTC,CASGRGKETQYF
TRBJ1-3,TRBD1,TRBV6-6,-,TGTGCCAGCAGCCCCATGACAGGGAGTGGAAACACCATATATTTT,CASSPMTGSGNTIYF
TRBJ1-5,-,TRBV12-3/TRBV12-4,-,TGTGCCAGCATGGTGGGGGGAAATCAGCCCCAGCATTTT,CASMVGGNQPQHF
TRBJ2-2,TRBD1,TRBV6-1,few,TGTGCCAGCAGTGAAAGGGACAGTGAAGGCACCGGGGAGCTGTTTTTT,CASSERDSEGTGELFF
TRBJ1-5,TRBD1,TRBV5-1,few,TGCGCCAGCAGCCTACCCATGACAGGGACCTATAGCAATCAGCCCCAGCATTTT,CASSLPMTGTYSNQPQHF
TRBJ2-5,TRBD2,TRBV7-2,-,TGTGCCAGCAGCAGGAGACCTAGCGGCGAAGAGACCCAGTACTTC,CASSRRPSGEETQYF
TRBJ2-7,TRBD2,TRBV20-1,few,TGCAGTGCTAGTCAAGTGGGAGGGCCGTACGAGCAGTACTTC,CSASQVGGPYEQYF
TRBJ2-5,-,TRBV6-5,-,TGTGCCAGCAGCCGACCGGGAGAAGAGACCCAGTACTTC,CASSRPGEETQYF
TRBJ1-5,-,TRBV24-1,few,TGTGCCACTAAAAAAGAGGACACCCACCATCAGCCCCAGCATTTT,CATKKEDTHHQPQHF
TRBJ1-1,-,TRBV30,-,TGTGCCTGGAGGGGGCCCTGGACTGAAGCTTTCTTT,CAWRGPWTEAFF
TRBJ1-6,-,TRBV7-2,-,TGTGCCAGCAGCTCACCTCCAGGCTCCTATAATTCACCCCTCCACTTT,CASSSPPGSYNSPLHF
TRBJ2-3,-,TRBV9,-,TGTGCCAGCAGCGTAGTAGATTCTTCGGGGAGGGGGACAGATACGCAGTATTTT,CASSVVDSSGRGTDTQYF
TRBJ2-1,TRBD2,TRBV7-8,-,TGTGCCAGCAGCTTAGTCCTAGCGGGACCGGGGGAGCAGTTCTTC,CASSLVLAGPGEQFF
TRBJ2-5,TRBD2,TRBV24-1,-,TGTGCCACCAGTGATGGCGGGAGGGCCGAAGAGACCCAGTACTTC,CATSDGGRAEETQYF
TRBJ1-2,-,TRBV30,-,TGTGCCTGGAGTCCCGGACATAGCAACTATGGCTACACCTTC,CAWSPGHSNYGYTF
TRBJ2-5,-,TRBV6-2/TRBV6-3,-,TGTGCCAGCAGTTACTCAGCCTTATCGCCCCCAGAGACCCAGTACTTC,CASSYSALSPPETQYF
TRBJ1-4,-,TRBV7-2,few,TGTGCCAGCAGCGGACTACCCCGGGGGGAAAAACTGTTTTTT,CASSGLPRGEKLFF
TRBJ2-6,TRBD1,TRBV29-1,-,TGCAGCGCCCGACAGGGTTCTGGGGCCAACGTCCTGACTTTC,CSARQGSGANVLTF